The next 12 T cell receptor beta chains were all read from a single sample in a study of identical twins. Each CDR3 protein is one row after TCRdb ran MiXCR on the 5' RACE reads. The sample yields 540,000 or so distinct CDR3 sequences, under 25% seen once. These sequences were also reported in another study, on yellow fever vaccine responses in identical twins.

The sequencing input was CD4+ T cells sorted from blood. The source is a woman under 30 in good health.

The V and J genes are TRBV6-1 and TRBJ2-5; no clear D gene. V was trimmed by 6 bases and J by 5 bases, leaving 13 bases between them. The length of the CDR3 is 13 residues. CDR1 is MNHNS and CDR2 is SASEGT in the germline V gene. In DNA, the CDR3 is TGTGCCAGCAGACAACTCCTCGGGGAGACCCAGTACTTC. Translation gives CASRQLLGETQYF.

The gene calls are TRBV5-1 and TRBJ2-2; D perhaps matches TRBD1 (6 bases). Trimming took off 0 bases at V and 4 bases at J, with 10 bases between the two ends. The CDR3 spans 15 residues. CDR1 SGHRS and CDR2 YFSETQ come from the germline V gene. In DNA form, the CDR3 reads TGCGCCAGCAGCTTGGGGGGGACAACCACCGGGGAGCTGTTTTTT. This gives the protein CASSLGGTTTGELFF. The whole variable domain, remainder taken from reference TRBV5-1 and TRBJ2-2, is KAGVTQTPRYLIKTRGQQVTLSCSPISGHRSVSWYQQTPGQGLQFLFEYFSETQRNKGNFPGRFSGRQFSNSRSEMNVSTLELGDSALYLCASSLGGTTTGELFFGEGSRLTVL.

This chain joins TRBV25-1 and TRBJ2-1; 9 nucleotides line up with TRBD2. Trimming at V came to 5 bases and at J to 8 bases, leaving 10 bases not matched to a gene. The V gene's germline CDR1 is MGHDK and CDR2 SYGVNS. This CDR3 has 15 amino acids. The CDR3 is CASSYSGGRAYEQFF. DNA of the CDR3: TGTGCCAGCAGTTATAGTGGCGGGAGGGCCTATGAGCAGTTCTTC.

This clonotype has more than one count but fewer than ten. This sequence joins TRBV29-1 and TRBJ2-1; 7 bases are a match to TRBD1. Germline assignment: CDR1 SQVTM and CDR2 ANQGSEA. J was trimmed by 7 bases and V by 4 bases; bases with no gene match: 7. The CDR3 loop spans 13 amino acids. CDR3 in DNA: TGCAGCGTTGTTAGGGACAGAGGGAATGAGCAGTTCTTC. This gives the protein CSVVRDRGNEQFF.

J is TRBJ2-7 and V is TRBV5-6; TRBD2 matches 7 bases. This CDR3 contains 16 residues. Germline V gives CDR1 SGHDT, CDR2 YYEEEE. After removal of 0 bases from V and 2 bases from J, the junction contained 8 bases not matched to a gene. CDR3 protein: CASSLDPGGLPYEQYF. CDR3 coding DNA: TGTGCCAGCAGCTTGGACCCGGGGGGTCTTCCCTACGAGCAGTACTTC.

V and J are TRBV10-3 and TRBJ2-7; 13 positions match TRBD2. The length of the CDR3 is 14 residues. After removal of 6 bases from V and 5 bases from J, the junction contained 4 bases not matched to a gene. Germline assignment: CDR1 ENHRY and CDR2 SYGVKD. The CDR3 spells CAISGTSGADEQYF. The CDR3 nucleotides are TGTGCCATCAGCGGGACTAGCGGGGCGGACGAGCAGTACTTC.

The chain joins TRBV10-3 to TRBJ1-2; tentative D call: TRBD1 (5 bases). The CDR3 runs 11 residues. Germline V lookup: CDR1 ENHRY, CDR2 SYGVKD. V lost 8 bases and J lost 7, with 11 bases in between. CDR3 region: CAIGGDSGYTF. DNA for the CDR3: TGTGCCATCGGGGGGGACTCTGGCTACACCTTC.

The CDR3 protein is CSVPRGQIQETQYF. Here the CDR3 DNA reads TGCAGCGTTCCACGGGGACAGATACAAGAGACCCAGTACTTC. The V gene is TRBV29-1, the J gene TRBJ2-5; 7 bases align to TRBD1. CDR3 length equals 14 residues. Germline loops: CDR1 SQVTM, CDR2 ANQGSEA. The ends lost 5 bases at V and 2 bases at J; junction bases unmatched: 8.

CDR3 amino acids: CASSQSTGGWADTQYF. The DNA of the CDR3 is TGCGCCAGCAGCCAGAGTACGGGAGGGTGGGCAGATACGCAGTATTTT. The V gene is TRBV4-1, the J gene TRBJ2-3, with 8 bases that match TRBD2. Germline trimming cut 3 bases from V and 4 bases from J; bases unmatched to any gene: 9. The germline gives CDR1 MGHRA, CDR2 YSYEKL. The CDR3 loop spans 16 amino acids.

V gene TRBV28 combines with J gene TRBJ1-5; no clear D. V lost 9 bases and J 5 bases, leaving 14 bases between the germline ends. Germline CDR1 is MDHEN and CDR2 is SYDVKM. CDR3 length equals 13 residues. As DNA, the CDR3 is TGTGCCAGTACGACGGCGGGCCATCAGCCCCAGCATTTT. Its protein product is CASTTAGHQPQHF.

V usage is TRBV7-2 and J usage is TRBJ2-1; TRBD2 matches at 7 bases. The CDR3 totals 15 residues. Germline loops: CDR1 SGHTA, CDR2 FQGNSA. The J segment lost 3 bases and the V segment lost 4 bases, leaving 6 bases of the junction unmatched. The CDR3 nucleotides are TGTGCCAGCAGCTCCAGCGGGACCCTCTACAATGAGCAGTTCTTC. Residues: CASSSSGTLYNEQFF.

This rearrangement joins TRBV11-2 to TRBJ1-1, with D maybe TRBD1 (5 bases). Trimming left V 1 base short and J 2 bases short, with 11 bases between. The CDR3 is 15 amino acids. Looked up from germline, CDR1 is SGHAT and CDR2 is FQNNGV. CDR3 sequence (DNA): TGTGCCAGCAGCTTAGTGCCCAGGGTAAACACTGAAGCTTTCTTT. As protein: CASSLVPRVNTEAFF.